This TCR beta chain is from a study of siplizumab effects on memory and regulatory T cells. Germline V gene lookup returns CDR1 SGHVS and CDR2 FNYEAQ. This CDR3 is 15 amino acids long. Trimming took off 2 bases at V and 3 bases at J, with 11 bases between the two ends. Libraries were prepared by immunoSEQ multiplex PCR; TCRdb keeps only in-frame clonotypes and omits some of them. The repertoire holds 95,000 to 110,000 clones, roughly 92% seen once, with approximately 0.67% in the top ten. The sequenced material came from Tregs sorted from blood. J is TRBJ1-5 and V is TRBV7-6; D may be TRBD1 (6 bases). The receptor's source is a human donor in good health. The CDR3 reads CASSLQGGDNQPQHF. CDR3 bases: TGTGCCAGCAGCTTACAAGGGGGTGACAATCAGCCCCAGCATTTT.